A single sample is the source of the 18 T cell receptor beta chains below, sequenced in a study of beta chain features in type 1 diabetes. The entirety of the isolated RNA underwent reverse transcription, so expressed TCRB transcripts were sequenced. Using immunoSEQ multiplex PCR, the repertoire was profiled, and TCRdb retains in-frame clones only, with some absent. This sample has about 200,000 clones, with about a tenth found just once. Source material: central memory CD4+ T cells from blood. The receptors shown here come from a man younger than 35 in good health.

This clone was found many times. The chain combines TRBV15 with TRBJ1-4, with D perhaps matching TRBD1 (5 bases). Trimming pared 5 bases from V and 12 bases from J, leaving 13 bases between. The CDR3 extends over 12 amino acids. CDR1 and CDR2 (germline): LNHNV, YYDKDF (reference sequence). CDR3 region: CATSRGPAELFF. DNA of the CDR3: TGTGCCACCAGCCGGGGCCCAGCTGAACTGTTTTTT.

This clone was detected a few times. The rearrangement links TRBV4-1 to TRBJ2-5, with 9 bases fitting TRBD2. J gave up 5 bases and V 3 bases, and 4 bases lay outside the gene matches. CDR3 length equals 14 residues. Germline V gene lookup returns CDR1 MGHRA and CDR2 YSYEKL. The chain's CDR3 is CASSHISGRETQYF. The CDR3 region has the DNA TGCGCCAGCAGCCATATAAGCGGGAGGGAGACCCAGTACTTC.

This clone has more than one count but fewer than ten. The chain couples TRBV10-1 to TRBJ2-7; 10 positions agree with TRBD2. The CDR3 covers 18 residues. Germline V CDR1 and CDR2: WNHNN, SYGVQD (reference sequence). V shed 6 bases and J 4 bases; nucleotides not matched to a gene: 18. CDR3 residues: CASSAPGLAPSQSYEQYF. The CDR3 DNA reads TGCGCCAGCAGCGCTCCGGGACTAGCGCCTTCTCAGTCTTACGAGCAGTACTTC.

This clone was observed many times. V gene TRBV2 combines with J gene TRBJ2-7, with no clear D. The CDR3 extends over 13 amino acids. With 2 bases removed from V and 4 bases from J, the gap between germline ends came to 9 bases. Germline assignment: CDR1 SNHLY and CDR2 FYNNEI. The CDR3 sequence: CASSEPFDYEQYF. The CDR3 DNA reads TGTGCCAGCAGTGAACCGTTCGATTACGAGCAGTACTTC.

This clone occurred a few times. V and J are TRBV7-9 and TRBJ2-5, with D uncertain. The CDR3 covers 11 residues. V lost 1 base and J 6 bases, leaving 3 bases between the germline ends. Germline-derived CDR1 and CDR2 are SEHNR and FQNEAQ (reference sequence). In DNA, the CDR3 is TGTGCCAGCAGCTTAGGGAAGACCCAGTACTTC. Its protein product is CASSLGKTQYF.

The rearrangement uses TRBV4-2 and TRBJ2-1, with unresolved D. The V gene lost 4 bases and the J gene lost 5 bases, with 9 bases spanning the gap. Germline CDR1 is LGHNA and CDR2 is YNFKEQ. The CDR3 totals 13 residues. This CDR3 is CASSPFRDNEQFF. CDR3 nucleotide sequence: TGTGCCAGCAGCCCCTTTAGAGACAATGAGCAGTTCTTC.

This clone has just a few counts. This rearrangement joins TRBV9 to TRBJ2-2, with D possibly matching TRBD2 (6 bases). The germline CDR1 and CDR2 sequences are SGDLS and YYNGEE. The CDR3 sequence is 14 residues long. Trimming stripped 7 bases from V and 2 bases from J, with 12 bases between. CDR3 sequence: CASGSGINTGELFF. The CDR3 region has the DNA TGTGCCAGCGGTAGCGGCATAAACACCGGGGAGCTGTTTTTT.

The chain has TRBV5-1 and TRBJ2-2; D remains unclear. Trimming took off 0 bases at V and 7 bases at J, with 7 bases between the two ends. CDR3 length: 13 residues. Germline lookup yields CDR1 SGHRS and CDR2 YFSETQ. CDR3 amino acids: CASSLDPGGELFF. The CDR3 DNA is TGCGCCAGCAGCTTGGACCCTGGCGGGGAGCTGTTTTTT.

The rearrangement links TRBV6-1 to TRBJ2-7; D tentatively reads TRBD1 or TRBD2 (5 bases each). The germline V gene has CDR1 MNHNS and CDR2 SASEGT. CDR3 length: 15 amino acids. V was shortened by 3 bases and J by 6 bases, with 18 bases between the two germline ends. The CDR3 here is CASSDNSAGTSEQYF. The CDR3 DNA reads TGTGCCAGCAGTGACAACTCGGCAGGGACGAGCGAGCAGTACTTC.

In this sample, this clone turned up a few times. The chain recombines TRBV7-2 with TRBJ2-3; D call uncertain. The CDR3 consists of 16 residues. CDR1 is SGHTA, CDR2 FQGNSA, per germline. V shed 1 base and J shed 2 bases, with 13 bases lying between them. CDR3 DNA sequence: TGTGCCAGCAGCTTAGGAGCTTCTAGGGTCACAGATACGCAGTATTTT. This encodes CASSLGASRVTDTQYF.

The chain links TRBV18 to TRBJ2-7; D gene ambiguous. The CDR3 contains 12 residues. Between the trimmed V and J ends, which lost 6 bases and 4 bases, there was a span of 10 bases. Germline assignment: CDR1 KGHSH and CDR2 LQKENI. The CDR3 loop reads CASSYRAYEQYF. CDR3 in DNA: TGTGCCAGCTCTTATCGGGCGTACGAGCAGTACTTC.

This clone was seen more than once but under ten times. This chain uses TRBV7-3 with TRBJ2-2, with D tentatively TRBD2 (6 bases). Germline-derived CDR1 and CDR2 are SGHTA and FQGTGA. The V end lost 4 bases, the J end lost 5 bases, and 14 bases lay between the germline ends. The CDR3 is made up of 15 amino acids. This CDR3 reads CASSSRDSLTGELFF. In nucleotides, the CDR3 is TGTGCCAGCAGCTCCCGGGACTCCCTAACCGGGGAGCTGTTTTTT.

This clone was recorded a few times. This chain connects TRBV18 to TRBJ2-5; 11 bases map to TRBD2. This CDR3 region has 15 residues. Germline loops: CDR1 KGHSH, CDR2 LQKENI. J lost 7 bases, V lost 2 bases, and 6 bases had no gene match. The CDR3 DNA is TGTGCCAGCTCACCAGCCCTAGCGGGAGGCGTGACCCAGTACTTC. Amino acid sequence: CASSPALAGGVTQYF.

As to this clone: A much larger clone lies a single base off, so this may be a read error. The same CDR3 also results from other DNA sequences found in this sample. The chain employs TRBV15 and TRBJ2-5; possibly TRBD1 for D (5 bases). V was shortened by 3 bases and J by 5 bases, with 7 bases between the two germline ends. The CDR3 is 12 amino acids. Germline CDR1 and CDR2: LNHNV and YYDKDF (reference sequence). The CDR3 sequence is CATSRGLETQYF. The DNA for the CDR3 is TGTGCCACCAGCAGGGGGCTGGAGACCCAGTACTTC.

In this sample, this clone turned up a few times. The CDR3 nucleotides read TGTGCCTGGGAGGACGGGACTAGCGTTAGTACGCAGTATTTT. Encoded protein: CAWEDGTSVSTQYF. The J gene is TRBJ2-3, the V gene TRBV30; 10 bases are shared with TRBD2. The germline CDR1 and CDR2 sequences are GTSNPN and SVGIG (reference sequence). J gave up 8 bases and V 5 bases, and 10 bases lay outside the gene matches. This CDR3 contains 14 residues.

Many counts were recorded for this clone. The chain's CDR3 is CASSVVGTPGNEQFF. In DNA, the CDR3 is TGTGCCAGCAGCGTAGTAGGGACTCCAGGCAATGAGCAGTTCTTC. The V and J genes are TRBV9 and TRBJ2-1, with a tentative D call TRBD2 (6 bases). The CDR3 length is 15 residues. Per the germline V gene, CDR1 is SGDLS and CDR2 is YYNGEE. V was pared by 0 bases and J by 6 bases, with 13 bases between.

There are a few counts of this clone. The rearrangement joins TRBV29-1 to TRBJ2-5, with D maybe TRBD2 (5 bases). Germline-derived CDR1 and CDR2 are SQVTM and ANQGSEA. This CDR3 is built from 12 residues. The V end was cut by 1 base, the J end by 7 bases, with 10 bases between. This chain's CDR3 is CSVEAPAGTQYF. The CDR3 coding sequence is TGCAGCGTTGAAGCGCCGGCGGGGACCCAGTACTTC. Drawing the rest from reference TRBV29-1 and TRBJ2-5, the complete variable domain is SAVISQKPSRDICQRGTSLTIQCQVDSQVTMMFWYRQQPGQSLTLIATANQGSEATYESGFVIDKFPISRPNLTFSTLTVSNMSPEDSSIYLCSVEAPAGTQYFGPGTRLLVL.

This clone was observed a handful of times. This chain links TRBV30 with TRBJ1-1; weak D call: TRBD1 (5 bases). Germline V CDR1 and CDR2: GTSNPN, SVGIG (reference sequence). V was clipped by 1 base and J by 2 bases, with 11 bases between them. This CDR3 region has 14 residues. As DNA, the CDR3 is TGTGCCTGGAGTGACGGGAGGGGAAACACTGAAGCTTTCTTT. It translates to CAWSDGRGNTEAFF.